The rows below give T cell receptor beta chains drawn from one sample of a study of Ad26.COV2.S vaccination and SARS-CoV-2 variants. The table came from immunoSEQ multiplex PCR; TCRdb's copy has only in-frame clones and leaves some out. The sample lists 380,000 or so clones, approximately 86% seen once, with about 10% in the top ten. Specimen: peripheral blood, collected in a trial of Ad26.COV2.S vaccine versus placebo. The receptors derive from a person aged 18-60 years who received the Ad26.COV2.S COVID-19 vaccine or a placebo. The CDR3 runs from the conserved cysteine through the conserved F or W. Each record gives: V gene, CDR3 length, clone size, CDR3 protein. The listing skips clone size in some rows; elsewhere it reads once, few, many or a size class.

TRBV19 | 14 | . | CASSPGTGAYEQYF
TRBV7-2 | 15 | few | CASSPQGGSGNEQFF
TRBV28 | 12 | . | CASTTLGNTIYF
TRBV6-5 | 14 | . | CASSYTGTGGKLFF
TRBV3-1/TRBV3-2 | 13 | . | CASSQLRGNEQFF
TRBV19 | 13 | . | CASSSLSNQPQHF
TRBV27 | 14 | . | CASSGLSGRYEQYF
TRBV10-1 | 16 | . | CASSERGAGDGTEAFF
TRBV5-1 | 15 | . | CASSTTLPSQETQYF
TRBV5-4 | 14 | . | CASTSRGSTDTQYF
TRBV4-1 | 16 | . | CASSQMGNGMRETQYF